This is a list of T cell receptor beta chains from one sample in a study of blood T cell repertoires in COVID-19. Clones were sequenced by immunoSEQ multiplex PCR, and TCRdb holds only the in-frame ones, with some missing. The sample has about 260,000 clones, over 80% seen once; the top ten hold about 1.6%. Sequences were obtained from peripheral blood. Receptors originate from a woman in her 40s who had recovered from COVID-19. Each CDR3 is given with its conserved first and last residue. The D gene is left open where the match is weak. Size is stated for part of the rows, as once, few or many counts, or as a class when the clone is expanded.

V gene	D gene	J gene	clone size	CDR3 protein	CDR3 DNA
TRBV7-6	TRBD1	TRBJ2-1	.	CASSLAMSGQGFYNEQFF	TGTGCCAGCAGCTTAGCGATGTCGGGACAGGGGTTTTACAATGAGCAGTTCTTC
TRBV6-5	.	TRBJ2-5	once	CASSQRRVTQETQYF	TGTGCCAGCAGTCAACGCCGGGTGACCCAAGAGACCCAGTACTTC
TRBV30	.	TRBJ2-7	.	CAWTHGWSPDLYEQYF	TGTGCCTGGACTCACGGGTGGTCCCCCGATCTCTACGAGCAGTACTTC
TRBV7-9	.	TRBJ2-2	.	CASRIGGNTGELFF	TGTGCCAGCAGAATCGGGGGAAACACCGGGGAGCTGTTTTTT
TRBV19	TRBD1	TRBJ2-1	.	CATGGPVGNEQFF	TGTGCCACAGGGGGACCCGTGGGTAATGAGCAGTTCTTC
TRBV19	.	TRBJ1-2	.	CASYYTNGYTF	TGTGCCAGTTATTATACAAATGGCTACACCTTC
TRBV19	.	TRBJ1-6	once	CATLHPSLSYNSPLHF	TGTGCCACACTCCACCCTAGCCTCTCCTATAATTCACCCCTCCACTTT
TRBV12-5	TRBD1	TRBJ1-1	.	CASGLVVRQGSTEAFF	TGTGCTAGTGGTTTGGTAGTCCGACAGGGAAGCACTGAAGCTTTCTTT
TRBV18	.	TRBJ2-5	.	CASSPLSQGETQYF	TGTGCCAGCTCACCGCTCAGCCAGGGAGAGACCCAGTACTTC
TRBV18	TRBD1	TRBJ2-7	.	CASSEDRDGEQYF	TGTGCCAGCTCCGAGGACAGGGATGGCGAGCAGTACTTC
TRBV4-3	.	TRBJ1-1	.	CASSQPGMNTEAFF	TGCGCCAGCAGCCAACCGGGGATGAACACTGAAGCTTTCTTT
TRBV18	TRBD1	TRBJ1-5	.	CASSPFRQGDSNQPQHF	TGTGCCAGCTCACCCTTTCGACAGGGAGATAGCAATCAGCCCCAGCATTTT
TRBV5-8	.	TRBJ1-5	.	CASSLGAGKVWGNQPQHF	TGTGCCAGCAGCTTGGGGGCAGGGAAGGTGTGGGGCAATCAGCCCCAGCATTTT
TRBV27	.	TRBJ1-2	.	CASSLSEREDGYTF	TGTGCCAGCAGTTTATCGGAGAGGGAAGATGGCTACACCTTC
TRBV5-1	.	TRBJ2-4	.	CASNLDPRGNIQYF	TGCGCCAGCAACCTCGACCCCCGGGGAAACATTCAGTACTTC
TRBV5-6	TRBD1	TRBJ2-7	.	CASSYKGTGSYEQYF	TGTGCCAGCAGCTACAAAGGGACAGGCTCCTACGAGCAGTACTTC
TRBV7-3	.	TRBJ2-5	.	CASSLTGAPEETQYF	TGTGCCAGCAGCTTAACGGGGGCACCCGAAGAGACCCAGTACTTC
TRBV27	.	TRBJ1-5	.	CASSLMVFGQPQHF	TGTGCCAGCAGTTTAATGGTATTCGGTCAGCCCCAGCATTTT
TRBV5-1	.	TRBJ1-3	.	CASSLGSGNTIYF	TGCGCCAGCAGCTTGGGTTCGGGAAACACCATATATTTT
TRBV27	.	TRBJ2-3	.	CASSLSGATDTQYF	TGTGCCAGCAGTTTATCAGGGGCCACAGATACGCAGTATTTT
TRBV5-4	.	TRBJ1-3	few	CASSSKQGAGNTIYF	TGTGCCAGCAGCTCAAAACAGGGAGCCGGAAACACCATATATTTT
TRBV6-2/TRBV6-3	TRBD2	TRBJ2-7	.	CASSYLAGDYEQYF	TGTGCCAGCAGTTACCTGGCGGGGGACTACGAGCAGTACTTC
TRBV29-1	.	TRBJ1-5	.	CSVAPRANQPQHF	TGCAGCGTAGCTCCCAGGGCTAATCAGCCCCAGCATTTT
TRBV27	TRBD1	TRBJ1-5	.	CASSLSGQGASQPQHF	TGTGCCAGCAGTTTATCGGGACAGGGGGCGAGTCAGCCCCAGCATTTT
TRBV30	TRBD1	TRBJ2-7	.	CAQGSLSYEQYF	TGTGCACAGGGGTCCCTCTCCTACGAGCAGTACTTC
TRBV13	TRBD2	TRBJ2-5	.	CASRGGQETQYF	TGTGCCAGCCGGGGAGGGCAAGAGACCCAGTACTTC
TRBV19	.	TRBJ2-3	.	CASSIAGGTRDTQYF	TGTGCCAGTAGTATAGCCGGGGGAACCCGAGATACGCAGTATTTT
TRBV27	TRBD1	TRBJ2-7	.	CASSPFDRGLFVYEQYF	TGTGCCAGCAGTCCATTCGACAGGGGGCTATTTGTCTACGAGCAGTACTTC
TRBV11-2	.	TRBJ1-6	.	CASSPDFNSPLHF	TGTGCCAGCAGCCCGGACTTTAATTCACCCCTCCACTTT
TRBV5-8	.	TRBJ1-5	.	CASSFGGPGDNQPQHF	TGTGCCAGCAGCTTCGGGGGTCCGGGGGATAATCAGCCCCAGCATTTT
TRBV30	.	TRBJ1-2	.	CAWSVRNFASQGGYTF	TGTGCCTGGAGTGTACGGAACTTCGCGTCCCAGGGGGGCTACACCTTC
TRBV29-1	TRBD1	TRBJ1-2	.	CSVVGSRGNYGYTF	TGCAGCGTTGTTGGGAGCAGGGGGAACTATGGCTACACCTTC
TRBV4-1	.	TRBJ1-2	.	CASSQGSNQGYGYTF	TGCGCCAGCAGCCAAGGGAGTAATCAGGGCTATGGCTACACCTTC
TRBV19	TRBD2	TRBJ2-3	once	CASSVGLAGGTDTQYF	TGTGCCAGTAGTGTAGGACTAGCGGGGGGCACAGATACGCAGTATTTT
TRBV19	TRBD1	TRBJ2-7	.	CASRTGTGHYEQYF	TGTGCCAGTAGAACCGGGACAGGCCACTACGAGCAGTACTTC
TRBV6-5	.	TRBJ2-6	.	CASTTGALGANVLTF	TGTGCCAGCACGACAGGAGCTCTTGGGGCCAACGTCCTGACTTTC
TRBV19	TRBD2	TRBJ2-5	once	CAGGGKAQYF	TGTGCCGGGGGGGGGAAGGCCCAGTACTTC
TRBV27	.	TRBJ1-2	.	CASSFVGAMGYTF	TGTGCCAGCAGTTTTGTGGGGGCGATGGGCTACACCTTC
TRBV6-5	.	TRBJ1-1	.	CASSLQQFMNTEAFF	TGTGCCAGCAGTTTACAGCAATTCATGAACACTGAAGCTTTCTTT
TRBV9	TRBD2	TRBJ2-2	.	CASSAPFRAGGPPRELFF	TGTGCCAGCAGCGCCCCGTTTAGAGCGGGGGGGCCTCCCAGGGAGCTGTTTTTT
TRBV2	.	TRBJ1-5	.	CASTSQGSYQPQHF	TGTGCCAGCACGTCTCAGGGATCTTATCAGCCCCAGCATTTT
TRBV6-2/TRBV6-3	TRBD2	TRBJ2-3	.	CASSQAGIRGDTQYF	TGTGCCAGCAGTCAAGCGGGGATTAGGGGAGATACGCAGTATTTT